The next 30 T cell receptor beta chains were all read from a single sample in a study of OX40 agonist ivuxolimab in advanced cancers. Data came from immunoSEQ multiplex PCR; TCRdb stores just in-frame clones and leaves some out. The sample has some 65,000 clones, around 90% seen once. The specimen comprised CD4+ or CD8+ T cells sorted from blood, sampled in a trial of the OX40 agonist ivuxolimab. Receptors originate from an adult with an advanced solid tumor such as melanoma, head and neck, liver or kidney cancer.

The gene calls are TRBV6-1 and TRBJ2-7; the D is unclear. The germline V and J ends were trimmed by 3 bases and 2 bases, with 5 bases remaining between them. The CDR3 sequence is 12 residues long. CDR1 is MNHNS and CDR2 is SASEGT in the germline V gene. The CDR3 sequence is CASSDGPYEQYF. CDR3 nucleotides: TGTGCCAGCAGTGACGGGCCCTACGAGCAGTACTTC.

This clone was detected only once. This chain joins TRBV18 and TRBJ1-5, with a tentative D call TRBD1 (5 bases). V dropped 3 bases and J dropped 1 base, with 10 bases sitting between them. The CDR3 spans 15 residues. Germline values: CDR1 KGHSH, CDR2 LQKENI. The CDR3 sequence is CASSPQRDSNQPQHF. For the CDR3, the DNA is TGTGCCAGCTCACCCCAGCGGGACAGCAATCAGCCCCAGCATTTT.

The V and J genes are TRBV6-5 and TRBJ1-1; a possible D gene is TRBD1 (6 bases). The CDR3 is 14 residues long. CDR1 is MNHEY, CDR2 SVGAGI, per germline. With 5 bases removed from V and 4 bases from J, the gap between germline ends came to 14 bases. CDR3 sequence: CASSPNRESTEAFF. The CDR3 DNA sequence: TGTGCCAGCAGTCCCAACAGGGAATCCACTGAAGCTTTCTTT.

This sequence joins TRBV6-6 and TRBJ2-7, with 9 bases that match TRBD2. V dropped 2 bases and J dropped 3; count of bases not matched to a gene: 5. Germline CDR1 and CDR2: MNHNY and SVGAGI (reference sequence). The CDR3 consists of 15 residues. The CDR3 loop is CASSYGSSGVYEQYF. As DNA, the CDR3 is TGTGCCAGCAGTTACGGGTCTAGCGGGGTCTACGAGCAGTACTTC.

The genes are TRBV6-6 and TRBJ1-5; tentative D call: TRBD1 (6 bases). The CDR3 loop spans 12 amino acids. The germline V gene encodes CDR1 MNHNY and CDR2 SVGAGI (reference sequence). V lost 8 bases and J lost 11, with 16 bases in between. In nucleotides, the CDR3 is TGTGCCAGCTCAAGCGCGACAGGTTCCCAGCATTTT. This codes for CASSSATGSQHF.

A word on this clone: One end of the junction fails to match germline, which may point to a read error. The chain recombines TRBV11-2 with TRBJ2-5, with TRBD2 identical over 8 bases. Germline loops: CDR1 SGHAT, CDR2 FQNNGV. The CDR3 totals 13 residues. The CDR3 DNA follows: TGTGCCAGCAGTTTAGCGGGGAGAGAGACCCAGTACTTC. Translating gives CASSLAGRETQYF.

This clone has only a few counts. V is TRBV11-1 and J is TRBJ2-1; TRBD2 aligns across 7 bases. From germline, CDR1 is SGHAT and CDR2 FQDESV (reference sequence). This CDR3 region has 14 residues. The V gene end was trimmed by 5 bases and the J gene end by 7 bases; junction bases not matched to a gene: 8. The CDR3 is CASSPGREGNEQFF. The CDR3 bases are TGTGCCAGCAGCCCCGGAAGGGAGGGGAATGAGCAGTTCTTC.

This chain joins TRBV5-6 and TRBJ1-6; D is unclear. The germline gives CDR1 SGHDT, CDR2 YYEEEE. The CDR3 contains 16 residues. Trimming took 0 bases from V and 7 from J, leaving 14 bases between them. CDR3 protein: CASSLGSWTGNSPLHF. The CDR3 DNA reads TGTGCCAGCAGCTTGGGGTCCTGGACGGGGAATTCACCCCTCCACTTT.

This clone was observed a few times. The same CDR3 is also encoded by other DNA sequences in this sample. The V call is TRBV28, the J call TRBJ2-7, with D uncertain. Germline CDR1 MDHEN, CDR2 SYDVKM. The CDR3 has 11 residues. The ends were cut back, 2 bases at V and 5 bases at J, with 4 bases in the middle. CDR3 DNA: TGTGCCAGCAGTTTAAGGAACGAGCAGTACTTC. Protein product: CASSLRNEQYF.

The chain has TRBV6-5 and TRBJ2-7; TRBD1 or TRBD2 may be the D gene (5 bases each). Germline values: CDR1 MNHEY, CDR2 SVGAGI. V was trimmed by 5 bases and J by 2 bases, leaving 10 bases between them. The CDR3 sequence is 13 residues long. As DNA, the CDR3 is TGTGCCAGCAGTCCGGGGCCTACCTACGAGCAGTACTTC. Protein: CASSPGPTYEQYF.

The CDR3 DNA reads TGCGCCAGCAGCTCTACCAATAGACTAGCGGGGACAGATACGCAGTATTTT. It translates to CASSSTNRLAGTDTQYF. The rearrangement joins TRBV5-1 to TRBJ2-3; 11 bases map to TRBD2. This CDR3 is 17 amino acids long. Germline V CDR1 and CDR2: SGHRS, YFSETQ. V lost 3 bases and J lost 3; bases outside the gene matches: 9.

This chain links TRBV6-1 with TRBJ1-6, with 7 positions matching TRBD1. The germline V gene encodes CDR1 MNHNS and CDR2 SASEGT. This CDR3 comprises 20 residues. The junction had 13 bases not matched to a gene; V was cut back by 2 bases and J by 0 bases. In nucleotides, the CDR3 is TGTGCCAGCAGTGAAAGACAGGGATCGACTTCTTTCTCCTATAATTCACCCCTCCACTTT. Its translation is CASSERQGSTSFSYNSPLHF.

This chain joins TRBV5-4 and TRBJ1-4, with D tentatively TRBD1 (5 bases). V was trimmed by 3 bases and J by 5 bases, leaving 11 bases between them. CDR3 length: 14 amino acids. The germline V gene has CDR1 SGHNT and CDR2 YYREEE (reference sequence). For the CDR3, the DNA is TGTGCCAGCAGCTCGGGTGGGGGAAATGAAAAACTGTTTTTT. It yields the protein CASSSGGGNEKLFF.

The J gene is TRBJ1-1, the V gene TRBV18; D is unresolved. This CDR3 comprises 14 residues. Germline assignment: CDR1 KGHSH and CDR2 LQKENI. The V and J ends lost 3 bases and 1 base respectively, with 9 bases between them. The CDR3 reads CASSPNSRNTEAFF. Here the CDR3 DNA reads TGTGCCAGCTCACCGAATTCGAGGAACACTGAAGCTTTCTTT.

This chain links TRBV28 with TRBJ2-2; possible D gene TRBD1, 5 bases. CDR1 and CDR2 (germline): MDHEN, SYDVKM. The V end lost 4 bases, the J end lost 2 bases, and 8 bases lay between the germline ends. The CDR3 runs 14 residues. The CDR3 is CASSSTGNTGELFF. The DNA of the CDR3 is TGTGCCAGCAGTTCCACAGGAAACACCGGGGAGCTGTTTTTT. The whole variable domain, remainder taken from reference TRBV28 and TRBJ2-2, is DVKVTQSSRYLVKRTGEKVFLECVQDMDHENMFWYRQDPGLGLRLIYFSYDVKMKEKGDIPEGYSVSREKKERFSLILESASTNQTSMYLCASSSTGNTGELFFGEGSRLTVL.

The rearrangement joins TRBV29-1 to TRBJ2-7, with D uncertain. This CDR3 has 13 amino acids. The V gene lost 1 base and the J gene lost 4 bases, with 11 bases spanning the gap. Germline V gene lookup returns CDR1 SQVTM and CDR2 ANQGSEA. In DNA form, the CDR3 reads TGCAGCGTTGAAGGGATTGGGTTATACGAGCAGTACTTC. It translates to CSVEGIGLYEQYF.

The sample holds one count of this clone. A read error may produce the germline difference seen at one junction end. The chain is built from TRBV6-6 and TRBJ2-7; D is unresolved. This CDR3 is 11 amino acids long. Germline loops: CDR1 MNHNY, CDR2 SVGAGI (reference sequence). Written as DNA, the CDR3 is TGTGCCAGCAGTTACTCCACCCACCCACAGTTC. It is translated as CASSYSTHPQF.

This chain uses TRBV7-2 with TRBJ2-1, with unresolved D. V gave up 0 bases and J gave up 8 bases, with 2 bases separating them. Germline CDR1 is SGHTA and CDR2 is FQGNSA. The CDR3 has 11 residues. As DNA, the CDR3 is TGTGCCAGCAGCTTAGCCCATGAGCAGTTCTTC. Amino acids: CASSLAHEQFF.

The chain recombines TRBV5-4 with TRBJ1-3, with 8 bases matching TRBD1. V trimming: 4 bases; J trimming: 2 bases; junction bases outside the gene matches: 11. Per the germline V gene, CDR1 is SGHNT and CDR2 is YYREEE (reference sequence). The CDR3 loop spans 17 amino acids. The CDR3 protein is CASSGGRGRSPGNTIYF. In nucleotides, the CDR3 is TGTGCCAGCAGCGGGGGCAGGGGGCGCTCACCTGGAAACACCATATATTTT.

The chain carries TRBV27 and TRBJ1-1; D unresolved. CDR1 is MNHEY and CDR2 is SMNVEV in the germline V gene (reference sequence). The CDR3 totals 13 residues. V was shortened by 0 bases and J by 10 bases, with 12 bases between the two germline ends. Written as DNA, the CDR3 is TGTGCCAGCAGTTTATCATCCCCCATCGGAGCTTTCTTT. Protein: CASSLSSPIGAFF.

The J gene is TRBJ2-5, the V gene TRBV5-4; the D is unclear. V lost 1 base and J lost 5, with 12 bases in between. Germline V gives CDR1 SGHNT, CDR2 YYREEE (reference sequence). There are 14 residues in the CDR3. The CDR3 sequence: CASSLRADRETQYF. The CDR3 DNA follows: TGTGCCAGCAGCTTGCGGGCAGATAGGGAGACCCAGTACTTC.

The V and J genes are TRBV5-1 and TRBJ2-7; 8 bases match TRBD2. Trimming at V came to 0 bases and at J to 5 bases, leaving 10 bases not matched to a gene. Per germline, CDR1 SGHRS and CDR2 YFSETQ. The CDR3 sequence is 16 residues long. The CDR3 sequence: CASSLARVGLADEQYF. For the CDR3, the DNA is TGCGCCAGCAGCTTGGCACGAGTAGGACTAGCTGACGAGCAGTACTTC.

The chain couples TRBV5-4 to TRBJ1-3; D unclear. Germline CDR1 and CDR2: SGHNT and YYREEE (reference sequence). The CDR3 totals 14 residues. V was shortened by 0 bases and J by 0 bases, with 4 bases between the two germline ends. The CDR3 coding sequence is TGTGCCAGCAGCTTGGGGCTCTCTGGAAACACCATATATTTT. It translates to CASSLGLSGNTIYF. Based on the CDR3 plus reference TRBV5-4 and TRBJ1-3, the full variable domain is ETGVTQSPTHLIKTRGQQVTLRCSSQSGHNTVSWYQQALGQGPQFIFQYYREEENGRGNFPPRFSGLQFPNYSSELNVNALELDDSALYLCASSLGLSGNTIYFGEGSWLTVV.

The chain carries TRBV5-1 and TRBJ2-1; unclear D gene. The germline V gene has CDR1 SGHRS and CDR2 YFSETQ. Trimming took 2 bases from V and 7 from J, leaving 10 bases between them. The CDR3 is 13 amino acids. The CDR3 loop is CASSFTGRNEQFF. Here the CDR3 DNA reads TGCGCCAGCAGCTTCACTGGCAGGAATGAGCAGTTCTTC.

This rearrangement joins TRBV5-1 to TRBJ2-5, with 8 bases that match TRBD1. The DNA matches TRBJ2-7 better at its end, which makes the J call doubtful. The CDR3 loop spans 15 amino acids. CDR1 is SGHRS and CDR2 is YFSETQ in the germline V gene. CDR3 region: CASSSLTGVGYEQYF. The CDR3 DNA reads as TGCGCCAGCAGCTCCCTGACAGGGGTCGGGTACGAGCAGTACTTC.

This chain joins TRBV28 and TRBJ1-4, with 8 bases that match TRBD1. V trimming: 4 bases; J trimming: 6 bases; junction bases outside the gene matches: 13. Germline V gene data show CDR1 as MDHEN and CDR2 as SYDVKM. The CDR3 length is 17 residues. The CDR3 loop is CASSSHRPGGGDEKLFF. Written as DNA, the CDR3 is TGTGCCAGCAGTTCCCATCGGCCAGGGGGCGGTGATGAAAAACTGTTTTTT.

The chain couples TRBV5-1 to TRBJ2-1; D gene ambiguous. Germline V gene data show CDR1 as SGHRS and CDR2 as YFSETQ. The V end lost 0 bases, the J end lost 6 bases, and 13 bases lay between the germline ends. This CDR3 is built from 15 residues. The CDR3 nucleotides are TGCGCCAGCAGCTTGGTGGGGTCAGCGTTCAATGAGCAGTTCTTC. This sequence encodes CASSLVGSAFNEQFF.

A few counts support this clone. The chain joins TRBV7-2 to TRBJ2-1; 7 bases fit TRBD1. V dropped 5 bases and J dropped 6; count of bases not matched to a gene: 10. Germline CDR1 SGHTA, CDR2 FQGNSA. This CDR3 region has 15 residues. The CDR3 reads CASSIGQEPINEQFF. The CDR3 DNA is TGTGCCAGCAGCATTGGACAGGAGCCGATCAATGAGCAGTTCTTC.

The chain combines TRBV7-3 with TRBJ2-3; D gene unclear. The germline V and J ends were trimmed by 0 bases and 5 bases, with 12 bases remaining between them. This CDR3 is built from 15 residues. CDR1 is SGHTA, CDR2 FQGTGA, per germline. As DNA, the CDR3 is TGTGCCAGCAGCTTAACGGCGGAGTGGGGAGATACGCAGTATTTT. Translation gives CASSLTAEWGDTQYF.

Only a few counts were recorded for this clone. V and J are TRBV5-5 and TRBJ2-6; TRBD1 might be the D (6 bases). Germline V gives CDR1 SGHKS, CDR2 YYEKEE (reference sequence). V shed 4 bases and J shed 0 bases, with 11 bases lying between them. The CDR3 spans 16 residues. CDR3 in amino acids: CASSPGQPSGANVLTF. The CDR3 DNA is TGTGCCAGCAGCCCGGGACAACCCTCTGGGGCCAACGTCCTGACTTTC.